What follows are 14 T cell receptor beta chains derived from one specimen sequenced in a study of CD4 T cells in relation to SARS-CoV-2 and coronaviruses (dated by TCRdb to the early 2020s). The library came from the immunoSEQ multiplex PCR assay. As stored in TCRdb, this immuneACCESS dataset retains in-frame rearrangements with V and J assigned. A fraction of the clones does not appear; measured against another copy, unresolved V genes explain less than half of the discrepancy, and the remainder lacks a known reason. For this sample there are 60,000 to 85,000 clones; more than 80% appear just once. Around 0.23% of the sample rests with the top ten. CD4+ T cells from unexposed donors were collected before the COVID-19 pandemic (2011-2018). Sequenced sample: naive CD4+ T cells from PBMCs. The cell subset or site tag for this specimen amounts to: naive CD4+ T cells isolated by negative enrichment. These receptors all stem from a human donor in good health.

Here the CDR3 reads CASSQNPGGQPQHF. The DNA of the CDR3 is TGCGCCAGCAGCCAAAACCCCGGGGGACAGCCCCAGCATTTT. The chain is built from TRBV4-3 and TRBJ1-5; the D gene is possibly TRBD1 (5 bases). With 2 bases removed from V and 7 bases from J, the gap between germline ends came to 12 bases. CDR1 LGHNA and CDR2 YSLEER come from the germline V gene. This CDR3 comprises 14 residues.

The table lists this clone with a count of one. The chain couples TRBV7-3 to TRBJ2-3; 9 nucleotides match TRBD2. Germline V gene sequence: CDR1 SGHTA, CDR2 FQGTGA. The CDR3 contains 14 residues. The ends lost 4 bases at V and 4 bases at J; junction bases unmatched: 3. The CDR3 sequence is CASSSGLASDTQYF. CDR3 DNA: TGTGCCAGCAGCTCGGGACTAGCCTCAGATACGCAGTATTTT.

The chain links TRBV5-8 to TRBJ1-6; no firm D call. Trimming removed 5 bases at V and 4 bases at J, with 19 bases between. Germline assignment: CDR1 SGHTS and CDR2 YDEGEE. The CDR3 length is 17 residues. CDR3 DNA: TGTGCCAGCAGTCCTACGGGGATTTTATTTTATAATTCACCCCTCCACTTT. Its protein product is CASSPTGILFYNSPLHF. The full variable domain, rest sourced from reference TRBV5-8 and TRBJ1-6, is EAGVTQSPTHLIKTRGQQATLRCSPISGHTSVYWYQQALGLGLQFLLWYDEGEERNRGNFPPRFSGRQFPNYSSELNVNALELEDSALYLCASSPTGILFYNSPLHFGNGTRLTVT.

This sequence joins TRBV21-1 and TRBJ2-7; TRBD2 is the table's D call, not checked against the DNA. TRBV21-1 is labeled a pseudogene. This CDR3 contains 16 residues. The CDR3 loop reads CASSSFHRDYFYEQYF. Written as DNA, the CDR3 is TGTGCCAGCAGCTCCTTTCACCGGGACTATTTCTACGAGCAGTACTTC.

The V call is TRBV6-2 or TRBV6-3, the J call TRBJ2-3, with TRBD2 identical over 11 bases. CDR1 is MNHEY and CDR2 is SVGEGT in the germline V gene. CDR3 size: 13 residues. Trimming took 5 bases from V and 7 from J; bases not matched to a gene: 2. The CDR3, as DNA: TGTGCCAGCAGTACTAGCGGGAGTTATACGCAGTATTTT. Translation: CASSTSGSYTQYF.

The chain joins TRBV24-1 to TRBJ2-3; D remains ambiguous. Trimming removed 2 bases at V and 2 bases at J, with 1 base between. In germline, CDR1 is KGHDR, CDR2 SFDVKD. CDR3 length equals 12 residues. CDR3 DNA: TGTGCCACCAGTGATTCCACAGATACGCAGTATTTT. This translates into CATSDSTDTQYF.

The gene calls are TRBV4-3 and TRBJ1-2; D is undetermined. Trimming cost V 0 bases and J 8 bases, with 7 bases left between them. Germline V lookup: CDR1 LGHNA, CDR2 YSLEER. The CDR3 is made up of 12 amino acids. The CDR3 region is CASSQDHGGYTF. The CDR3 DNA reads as TGCGCCAGCAGCCAAGATCACGGGGGCTACACCTTC.

The CDR3 bases are TGTGCCAGCAGTTCGGACCTTCTAGCGGGAACTCCCTACAATGAGCAGTTCTTC. Encoded protein: CASSSDLLAGTPYNEQFF. V and J are TRBV5-4 and TRBJ2-1; 9 positions match TRBD2. Germline V gene sequence: CDR1 SGHNT, CDR2 YYREEE (reference sequence). V gave up 5 bases and J gave up 2 bases; unmatched junction bases: 14. The CDR3 is made up of 18 amino acids.

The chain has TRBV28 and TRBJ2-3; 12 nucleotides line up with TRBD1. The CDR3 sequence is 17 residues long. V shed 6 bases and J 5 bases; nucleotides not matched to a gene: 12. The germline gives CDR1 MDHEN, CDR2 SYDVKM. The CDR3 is CASSAGTGGFLGDTQYF. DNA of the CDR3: TGTGCCAGCAGCGCTGGGACAGGGGGCTTTCTTGGAGATACGCAGTATTTT. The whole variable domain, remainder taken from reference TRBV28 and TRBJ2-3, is DVKVTQSSRYLVKRTGEKVFLECVQDMDHENMFWYRQDPGLGLRLIYFSYDVKMKEKGDIPEGYSVSREKKERFSLILESASTNQTSMYLCASSAGTGGFLGDTQYFGPGTRLTVL.

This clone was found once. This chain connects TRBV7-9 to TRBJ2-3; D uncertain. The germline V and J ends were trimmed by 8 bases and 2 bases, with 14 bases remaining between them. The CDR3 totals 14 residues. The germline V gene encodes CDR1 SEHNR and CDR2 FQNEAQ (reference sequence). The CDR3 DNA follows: TGTGCCAGCGACTTAAGCAGAGACACAGATACGCAGTATTTT. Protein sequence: CASDLSRDTDTQYF.

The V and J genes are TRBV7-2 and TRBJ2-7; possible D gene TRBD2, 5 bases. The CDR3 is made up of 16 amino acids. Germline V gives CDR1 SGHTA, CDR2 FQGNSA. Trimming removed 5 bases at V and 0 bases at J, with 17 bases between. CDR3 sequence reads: CASSRTTRPFSYEQYF. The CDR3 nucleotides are TGTGCCAGCAGCCGCACAACTAGACCATTCTCCTACGAGCAGTACTTC.

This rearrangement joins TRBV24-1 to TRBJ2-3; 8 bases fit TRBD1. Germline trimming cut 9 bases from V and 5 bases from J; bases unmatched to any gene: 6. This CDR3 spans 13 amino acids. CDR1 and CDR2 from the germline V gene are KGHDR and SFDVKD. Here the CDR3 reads CATAGTGIDTQYF. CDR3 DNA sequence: TGTGCCACCGCCGGGACAGGAATAGATACGCAGTATTTT.

The CDR3 loop reads CASSELSEKLFF. The CDR3, as DNA: TGTGCCAGCAGTGAATTGAGCGAAAAACTGTTTTTT. The gene calls are TRBV25-1 and TRBJ1-4; D ambiguous. Trimming took 1 base from V and 8 from J, leaving 5 bases between them. This CDR3 spans 12 amino acids. The germline V gene has CDR1 MGHDK and CDR2 SYGVNS.

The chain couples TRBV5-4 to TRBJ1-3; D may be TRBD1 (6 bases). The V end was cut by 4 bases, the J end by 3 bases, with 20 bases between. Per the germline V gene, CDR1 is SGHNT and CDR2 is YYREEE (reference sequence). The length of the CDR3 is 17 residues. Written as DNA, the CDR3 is TGTGCCAGCAGCAACCCGAATACAGGGATAGGTGGAAACACCATATATTTT. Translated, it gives CASSNPNTGIGGNTIYF.